This paragraph covers one TCR beta chain sequence. Its antigen is not identified. Each hyperthyroidism patient was newly diagnosed, with under 2 months' duration, and aged 18 to 65. If patients had other autoimmune diseases, uncontrolled infections, pregnancy or lactation, they were excluded. The sample is drawn from a study of Graves' ophthalmopathy and Graves' hyperthyroidism. Amplified TCR beta CDR3 regions were obtained using RNA transcripts as template. HTBI-primed RT-PCR formed the first round, and a multiplex PCR formed the second. TCRdb independently ran MiXCR on the multiplex PCR reads; one entry per CDR3 protein. The sample lists roughly 600,000 distinct CDR3 sequences; roughly 40% were seen once. Study outcomes and limitations: It was with about 68% sensitivity and about 72% specificity that the model predicted ophthalmopathy progression.

Sequenced: peripheral blood or thyroid tissue (not recorded which). The receptor was isolated from an adult man with Graves' hyperthyroidism.

CDR3 in DNA: TGTGCCAGCAGTGAATTAGGGGTCACCGATCAGCCCCAGCATTTT. Translated, it gives CASSELGVTDQPQHF. The rearrangement uses TRBV6-5 and TRBJ1-5, with a weak D call TRBD1 (5 bases). The CDR3 runs to 15 residues. Looked up from germline, CDR1 is MNHEY and CDR2 is SVGAGI. Trimming took off 5 bases at V and 5 bases at J, with 16 bases between the two ends.